Many counts were recorded for the clone carrying this TCR beta chain. Arm-PCR with iRepertoire HTBI primers amplified the CDR3 regions for these TCR beta libraries. Original methodology: Around 59 TRBV and 12 to 15 TRBJ segments were identified across samples. TCRdb reprocessed the multiplex PCR reads via MiXCR and lists one record per CDR3 protein. These V and J calls rely on TCRdb rather than the paper's analysis. The data hold some 500,000 distinct CDR3 sequences, with about 16% observed a single time. The sample belongs to a study of regulatory T cells in long-lasting Graves disease. Time point specified: newly diagnosed GD, antithyroid drugs for less than 3 months. From PBMCs, RNA was extracted and then used to make the TCR library. The data were also submitted as part of a second study, on T cells in Graves' hyperthyroidism and ophthalmopathy. From that paper: Exclusion criteria comprised uncontrolled infection, other autoimmune disease, pregnancy or lactation. RT-PCR in the first round (using the HTBI primer set) targeted the TCR CDR3.

The sample consisted of peripheral blood mononuclear cells (PBMCs), taken at new diagnosis, from a patient treated with antithyroid drugs. This clonotype originated in a woman aged 35-60 years with Graves disease.

This CDR3 reads CASSQGWKDTEAFF. The DNA for the CDR3 is TGTGCCAGCAGCCAAGGATGGAAAGACACTGAAGCTTTCTTT. The rearrangement uses TRBV3-1 and TRBJ1-1; no firm D call. Looked up from germline, CDR1 is LGHDT and CDR2 is YNNKEL (reference sequence). Trimming pared 1 base from V and 3 bases from J, leaving 9 bases between. The CDR3 loop spans 14 amino acids.